These 13 T cell receptor beta chains were all obtained from the same sample, sequenced in a study of shared clonotypes between healthy human individuals. Sequenced by immunoSEQ multiplex PCR; TCRdb stores in-frame clones only, minus some. Of about 660,000 clones in the sample, around 72% were seen once. Input material: memory CD4+ T cells sorted from blood. The subset here: CD45RA-negative fraction. The source of these receptors is a woman younger than 45 in good health.

This chain links TRBV2 with TRBJ2-1, with D possibly being TRBD1 (6 bases). The CDR3 is made up of 13 amino acids. CDR1 and CDR2 (germline): SNHLY, FYNNEI. V lost 6 bases to trimming and J lost 6 bases, with 12 bases between them. For the CDR3, the DNA is TGTGCCAGCAGCTTTACAGGGCCCAATGAGCAGTTCTTC. Translation gives CASSFTGPNEQFF.

The chain carries TRBV14 and TRBJ1-4; TRBD1 might be the D (6 bases). This CDR3 has 14 amino acids. CDR1 and CDR2 (germline): SGHDN, FVKESK. V dropped 3 bases and J dropped 7 bases, with 12 bases sitting between them. CDR3 sequence reads: CASSQLQGGEKLFF. DNA for the CDR3: TGTGCCAGCAGCCAGCTACAGGGAGGTGAAAAACTGTTTTTT. Full variable domain (outside the CDR3, taken from reference TRBV14 and TRBJ1-4): EAGVTQFPSHSVIEKGQTVTLRCDPISGHDNLYWYRRVMGKEIKFLLHFVKESKQDESGMPNNRFLAERTGGTYSTLKVQPAELEDSGVYFCASSQLQGGEKLFFGSGTQLSVL.

The rearrangement uses TRBV27 and TRBJ1-2; D gene unclear. The CDR3 runs 13 residues. Germline V gene data show CDR1 as MNHEY and CDR2 as SMNVEV (reference sequence). V gave up 5 bases and J gave up 2 bases, with 9 bases separating them. The CDR3 protein is CASSKSGNYGYTF. CDR3 DNA: TGTGCCAGCAGTAAAAGTGGCAACTATGGCTACACCTTC.

The J gene is TRBJ1-1, the V gene TRBV2, with 7 bases lining up with TRBD1. The V segment lost 6 bases and the J segment 2 bases; nucleotides outside the gene matches: 12. The CDR3 spans 16 residues. CDR1 is SNHLY, CDR2 FYNNEI, per germline. The CDR3 spells CASRDWIGTDNTEAFF. CDR3 nucleotides: TGTGCCAGCAGGGACTGGATAGGGACAGACAACACTGAAGCTTTCTTT.

V and J are TRBV12-5 and TRBJ2-1; D remains unclear. The length of the CDR3 is 12 residues. Trimming removed 4 bases at V and 4 bases at J, with 5 bases between. The V gene's germline CDR1 is LGHNT and CDR2 FRNRAP. CDR3 DNA sequence: TGTGCTAGTGGTTCGATGTACAATGAGCAGTTCTTC. It encodes CASGSMYNEQFF.

V and J are TRBV5-4 and TRBJ2-1; 7 nucleotides agree with TRBD2. This CDR3 has 12 amino acids. Unmatched junction bases numbered 5, after V lost 5 bases and J lost 9 bases. CDR1 and CDR2 from the germline V gene are SGHNT and YYREEE (reference sequence). The CDR3 here is CASSSQRGEQFF. The CDR3 DNA follows: TGTGCCAGCAGTTCCCAGCGGGGTGAGCAGTTCTTC.

The chain links TRBV5-1 to TRBJ2-1; D is perhaps TRBD1 or TRBD2 (5 bases each). V dropped 2 bases and J dropped 0 bases, with 9 bases sitting between them. The CDR3 covers 15 residues. Germline loops: CDR1 SGHRS, CDR2 YFSETQ. CDR3 amino acids: CASSFRESSYNEQFF. The DNA of the CDR3 is TGCGCCAGCAGCTTCAGGGAGAGCTCCTACAATGAGCAGTTCTTC. The variable domain in full, with the rest retrieved from reference TRBV5-1 and TRBJ2-1, is KAGVTQTPRYLIKTRGQQVTLSCSPISGHRSVSWYQQTPGQGLQFLFEYFSETQRNKGNFPGRFSGRQFSNSRSEMNVSTLELGDSALYLCASSFRESSYNEQFFGPGTRLTVL.

The gene calls are TRBV5-1 and TRBJ1-4; 7 bases line up with TRBD1. The junction had 7 bases not matched to a gene; V was cut back by 4 bases and J by 1 base. CDR1 is SGHRS and CDR2 is YFSETQ in the germline V gene. The CDR3 consists of 16 residues. The CDR3: CASSPQGSGTNEKLFF. CDR3 sequence (DNA): TGCGCCAGCAGCCCACAGGGGTCTGGAACTAATGAAAAACTGTTTTTT.

The rearrangement uses TRBV5-1 and TRBJ1-2; 11 bases align to TRBD1. Germline assignment: CDR1 SGHRS and CDR2 YFSETQ. The CDR3 contains 15 residues. The ends lost 4 bases at V and 4 bases at J; junction bases unmatched: 6. The CDR3 DNA is TGCGCCAGCAGCCATGGGACAGGGGGGAGCTATGGCTACACCTTC. This gives the protein CASSHGTGGSYGYTF.

This chain joins TRBV7-9 and TRBJ2-5; 7 positions agree with TRBD2. CDR3 length equals 14 residues. The trim removed 9 bases at V and 2 bases at J, leaving 9 bases unmatched. Germline V lookup: CDR1 SEHNR, CDR2 FQNEAQ (reference sequence). The CDR3 nucleotides are TGTGCCAGTAGCCGCGGGGACTATCAAGAGACCCAGTACTTC. It specifies CASSRGDYQETQYF.

This rearrangement joins TRBV9 to TRBJ1-3, with D maybe TRBD1 (5 bases). The CDR3 sequence is 16 residues long. Germline CDR1 and CDR2: SGDLS and YYNGEE. V lost 3 bases and J 0 bases, leaving 13 bases between the germline ends. CDR3 in DNA: TGTGCCAGCAGCGCGGGACGAGCACACTCTGGAAACACCATATATTTT. Its translation is CASSAGRAHSGNTIYF.

The genes are TRBV25-1 and TRBJ1-4; D might be TRBD1 (5 bases). The CDR3 has 12 amino acids. V was shortened by 5 bases and J by 7 bases, with 8 bases between the two germline ends. Per germline, CDR1 MGHDK and CDR2 SYGVNS. The CDR3 DNA reads TGTGCCAGCAGTAGGGGAGGTGAAAAACTGTTTTTT. The encoded protein is CASSRGGEKLFF. Combining the CDR3 with reference TRBV25-1 and TRBJ1-4 gives the whole variable domain EADIYQTPRYLVIGTGKKITLECSQTMGHDKMYWYQQDPGMELHLIHYSYGVNSTEKGDLSSESTVSRIRTEHFPLTLESARPSHTSQYLCASSRGGEKLFFGSGTQLSVL.

The CDR3, as DNA: TGTGCCAGCAGCCCTACGACAGGGGGACTACGTTCCTACGAGCAGTACTTC. This encodes CASSPTTGGLRSYEQYF. This chain connects TRBV7-9 to TRBJ2-7; 9 nucleotides agree with TRBD1. J gave up 1 base and V 5 bases, and 12 bases lay outside the gene matches. Germline assignment: CDR1 SEHNR and CDR2 FQNEAQ (reference sequence). This CDR3 region has 17 residues.